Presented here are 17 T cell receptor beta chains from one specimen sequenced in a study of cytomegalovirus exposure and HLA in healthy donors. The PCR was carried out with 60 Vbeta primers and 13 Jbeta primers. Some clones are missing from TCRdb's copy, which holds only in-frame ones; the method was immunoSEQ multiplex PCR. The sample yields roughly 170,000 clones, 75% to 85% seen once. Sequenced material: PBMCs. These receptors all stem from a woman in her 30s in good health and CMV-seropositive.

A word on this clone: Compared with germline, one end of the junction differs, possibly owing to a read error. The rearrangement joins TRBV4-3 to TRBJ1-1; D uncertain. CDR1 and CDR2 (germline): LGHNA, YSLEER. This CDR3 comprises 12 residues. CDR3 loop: CASSQDGVRRLF. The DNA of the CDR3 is TGCGCCAGCAGCCAAGATGGGGTCAGGAGGCTCTTT.

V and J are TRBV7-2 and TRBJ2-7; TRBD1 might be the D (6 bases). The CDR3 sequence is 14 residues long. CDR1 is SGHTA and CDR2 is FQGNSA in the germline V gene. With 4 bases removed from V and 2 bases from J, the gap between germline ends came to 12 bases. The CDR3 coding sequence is TGTGCCAGCAGCTCACCCCGGGACACCTACGAGCAGTACTTC. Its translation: CASSSPRDTYEQYF.

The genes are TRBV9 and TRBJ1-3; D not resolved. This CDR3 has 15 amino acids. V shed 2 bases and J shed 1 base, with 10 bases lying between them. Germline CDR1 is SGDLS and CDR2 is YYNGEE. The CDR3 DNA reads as TGTGCCAGCAGCGTTGGCGGCCTTTCTGGAAACACCATATATTTT. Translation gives CASSVGGLSGNTIYF.

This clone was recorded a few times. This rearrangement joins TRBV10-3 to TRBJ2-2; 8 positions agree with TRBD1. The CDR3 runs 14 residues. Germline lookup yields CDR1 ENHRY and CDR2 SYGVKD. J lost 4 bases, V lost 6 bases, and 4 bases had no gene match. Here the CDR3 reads CAISAGQGTGELFF. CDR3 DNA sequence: TGTGCCATCAGCGCTGGACAGGGCACCGGGGAGCTGTTTTTT.

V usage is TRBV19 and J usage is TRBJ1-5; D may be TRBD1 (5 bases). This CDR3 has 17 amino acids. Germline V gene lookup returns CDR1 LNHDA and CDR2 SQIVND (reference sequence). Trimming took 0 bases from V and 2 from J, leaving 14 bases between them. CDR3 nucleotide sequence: TGTGCCAGTAGTATAGAATTCCAGGGTAAGGGCAATCAGCCCCAGCATTTT. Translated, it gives CASSIEFQGKGNQPQHF. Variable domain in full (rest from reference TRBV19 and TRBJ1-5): DGGITQSPKYLFRKEGQNVTLSCEQNLNHDAMYWYRQDPGQGLRLIYYSQIVNDFQKGDIAEGYSVSREKKESFPLTVTSAQKNPTAFYLCASSIEFQGKGNQPQHFGDGTRLSIL.

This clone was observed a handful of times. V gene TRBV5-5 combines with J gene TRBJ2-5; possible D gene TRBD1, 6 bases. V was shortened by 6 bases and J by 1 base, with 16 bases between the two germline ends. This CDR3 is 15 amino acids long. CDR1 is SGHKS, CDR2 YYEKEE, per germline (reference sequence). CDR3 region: CASNIVGHLQETQYF. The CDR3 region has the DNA TGTGCCAGCAACATCGTGGGACACCTCCAAGAGACCCAGTACTTC.

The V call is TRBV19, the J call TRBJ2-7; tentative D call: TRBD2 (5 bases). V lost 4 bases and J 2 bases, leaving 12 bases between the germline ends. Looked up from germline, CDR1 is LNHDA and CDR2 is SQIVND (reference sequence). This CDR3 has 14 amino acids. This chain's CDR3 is CASSSFPGTYEQYF. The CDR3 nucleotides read TGTGCCAGTAGTAGCTTCCCGGGGACCTACGAGCAGTACTTC.

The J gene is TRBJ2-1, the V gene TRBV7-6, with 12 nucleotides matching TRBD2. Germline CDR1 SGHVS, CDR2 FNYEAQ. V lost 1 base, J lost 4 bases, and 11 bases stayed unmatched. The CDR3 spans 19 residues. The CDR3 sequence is CASSLGLAGDPFSYNEQFF. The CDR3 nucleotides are TGTGCCAGCAGCTTAGGACTAGCGGGAGACCCGTTCTCATACAATGAGCAGTTCTTC.

The CDR3 protein is CAWSPSRVQANYGYTF. DNA of the CDR3: TGTGCCTGGAGTCCCAGCAGGGTTCAGGCCAACTATGGCTACACCTTC. V and J are TRBV30 and TRBJ1-2; D possibly corresponds to TRBD1 (5 bases). Germline lookup yields CDR1 GTSNPN and CDR2 SVGIG (reference sequence). The germline V and J ends were trimmed by 2 bases and 2 bases, with 18 bases remaining between them. There are 16 residues in the CDR3.

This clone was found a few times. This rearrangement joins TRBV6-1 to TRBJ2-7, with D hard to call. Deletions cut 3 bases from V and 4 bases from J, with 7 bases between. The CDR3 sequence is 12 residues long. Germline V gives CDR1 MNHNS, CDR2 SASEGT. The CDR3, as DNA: TGTGCCAGCAGTGACCAGGTTTACGAGCAGTACTTC. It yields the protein CASSDQVYEQYF.

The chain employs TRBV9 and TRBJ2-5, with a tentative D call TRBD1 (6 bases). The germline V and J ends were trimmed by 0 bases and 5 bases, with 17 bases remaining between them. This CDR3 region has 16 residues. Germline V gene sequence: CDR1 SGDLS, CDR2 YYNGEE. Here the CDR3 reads CASSVGAGTLEETQYF. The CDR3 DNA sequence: TGTGCCAGCAGCGTAGGGGCCGGGACACTAGAGGAGACCCAGTACTTC.

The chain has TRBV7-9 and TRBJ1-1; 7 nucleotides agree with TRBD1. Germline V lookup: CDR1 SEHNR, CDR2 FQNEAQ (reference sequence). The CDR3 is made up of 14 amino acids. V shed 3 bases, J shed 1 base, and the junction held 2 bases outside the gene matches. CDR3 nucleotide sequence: TGTGCCAGCAGCTTTAAGGGGGCGAACACTGAAGCTTTCTTT. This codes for CASSFKGANTEAFF.

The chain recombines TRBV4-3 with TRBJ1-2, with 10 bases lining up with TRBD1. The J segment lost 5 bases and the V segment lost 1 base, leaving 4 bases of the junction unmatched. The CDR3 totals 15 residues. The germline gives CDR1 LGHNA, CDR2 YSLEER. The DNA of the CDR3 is TGCGCCAGCAGCCAAGGGACAGGGGGACCATATGGCTACACCTTC. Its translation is CASSQGTGGPYGYTF.

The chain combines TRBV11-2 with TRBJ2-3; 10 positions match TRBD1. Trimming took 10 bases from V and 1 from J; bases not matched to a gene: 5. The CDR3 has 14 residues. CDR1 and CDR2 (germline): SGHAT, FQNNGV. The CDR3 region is CATTGTGGTDTQYF. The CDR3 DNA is TGTGCCACGACCGGGACAGGGGGCACAGATACGCAGTATTTT.

Here the CDR3 reads CASSELTSGNTEAFF. Here the CDR3 DNA reads TGTGCCAGCAGCGAGTTGACGTCGGGGAACACTGAAGCTTTCTTT. V and J are TRBV7-9 and TRBJ1-1; D gene uncertain. Germline CDR1 reads SEHNR; CDR2 reads FQNEAQ (reference sequence). The CDR3 consists of 15 residues. The V end was cut by 5 bases, the J end by 1 base, with 14 bases between.

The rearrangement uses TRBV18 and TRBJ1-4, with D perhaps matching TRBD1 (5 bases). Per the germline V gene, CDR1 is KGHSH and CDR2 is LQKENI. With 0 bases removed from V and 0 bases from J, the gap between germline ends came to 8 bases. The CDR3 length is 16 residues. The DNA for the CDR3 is TGTGCCAGCTCACCACCATCAGGGCCAACTAATGAAAAACTGTTTTTT. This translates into CASSPPSGPTNEKLFF. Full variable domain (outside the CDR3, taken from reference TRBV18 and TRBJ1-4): NAGVMQNPRHLVRRRGQEARLRCSPMKGHSHVYWYRQLPEEGLKFMVYLQKENIIDESGMPKERFSAEFPKEGPSILRIQQVVRGDSAAYFCASSPPSGPTNEKLFFGSGTQLSVL.

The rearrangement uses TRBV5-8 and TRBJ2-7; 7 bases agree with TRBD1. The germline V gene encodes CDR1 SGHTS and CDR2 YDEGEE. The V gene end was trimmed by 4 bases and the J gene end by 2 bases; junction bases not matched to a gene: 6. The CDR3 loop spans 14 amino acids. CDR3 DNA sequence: TGTGCCAGCAGCCGGGGACAGTTAGCCTACGAGCAGTACTTC. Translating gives CASSRGQLAYEQYF.